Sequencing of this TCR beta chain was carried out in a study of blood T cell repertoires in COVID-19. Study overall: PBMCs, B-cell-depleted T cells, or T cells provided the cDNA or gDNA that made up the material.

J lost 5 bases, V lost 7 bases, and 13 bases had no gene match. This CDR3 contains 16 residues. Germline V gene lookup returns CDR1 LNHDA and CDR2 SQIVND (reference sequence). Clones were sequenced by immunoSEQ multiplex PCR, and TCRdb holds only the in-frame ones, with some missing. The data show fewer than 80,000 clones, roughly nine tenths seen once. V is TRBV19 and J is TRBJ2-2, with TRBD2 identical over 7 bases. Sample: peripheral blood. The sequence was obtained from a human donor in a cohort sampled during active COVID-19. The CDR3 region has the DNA TGTGCCAGTATTCCACCGGGGGGTGTCGAAACCGGGGAGCTGTTTTTT. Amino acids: CASIPPGGVETGELFF.